The clone carrying this T cell receptor beta chain was counted only a few times. What it recognizes is unknown. Findings and caveats of the study: Tumor-infiltrating Treg TCR alpha and beta sequences overlapped most with tumor naive CD4+ T cells, then blood naive.

From the 5' RACE reads, TCRdb called clonotypes with MiXCR, one entry per CDR3 protein. The data contain about 60,000 distinct CDR3 sequences, under 35% of them singletons. The CDR3 is 14 amino acids. The V gene's germline CDR1 is SGHKS and CDR2 YYEKEE (reference sequence). V was trimmed by 4 bases and J by 0 bases, leaving 10 bases between them. This TCR was sampled from a female donor with breast cancer. The chain carries TRBV5-5 and TRBJ1-2, with D hard to call. The sequenced material came from tumor-infiltrating naive CD4+ T cells sorted from the breast tumor. Subset specified: naive CD4+ T cells, CD4+CD45RA+CD25-. CDR3 sequence: CASSETSPNYGYTF. The CDR3 DNA follows: TGTGCCAGCAGCGAAACGTCACCTAACTATGGCTACACCTTC.